The source of this TCR beta chain is a study of metastatic and nonmetastatic thyroid tumors. The wider study: It was across blood and tumor or nodule tissue from malignant and benign thyroid patients that repertoires were compared.

Every patient underwent thyroid surgery untreated. This CDR3 is 15 amino acids long. Germline CDR1 is ENHRY and CDR2 is SYGVKD. J was trimmed by 1 base and V by 0 bases; bases with no gene match: 2. This clone is medium-sized. Study processing details: In papillary thyroid cancer, a distant-metastasis classifier was built using CDR3 differences across clinicopathological groups. TCRdb re-clonotyped the PCR reads via MiXCR. The V and J calls follow TCRdb's processing rather than the paper's. The sample holds tens of thousands of clones, around 20% seen once. This chain uses TRBV10-3 with TRBJ2-7, with 8 positions matching TRBD1. This clonotype was sampled from a male donor with papillary thyroid cancer or a benign thyroid nodule (not recorded which). Some clones in this sample may be carry-over from other donors' samples. Sample: blood. Here the CDR3 DNA reads TGTGCCATCAGTGAGTCGGGGACAGGATCCTACGAGCAGTACTTC. Translating gives CAISESGTGSYEQYF.